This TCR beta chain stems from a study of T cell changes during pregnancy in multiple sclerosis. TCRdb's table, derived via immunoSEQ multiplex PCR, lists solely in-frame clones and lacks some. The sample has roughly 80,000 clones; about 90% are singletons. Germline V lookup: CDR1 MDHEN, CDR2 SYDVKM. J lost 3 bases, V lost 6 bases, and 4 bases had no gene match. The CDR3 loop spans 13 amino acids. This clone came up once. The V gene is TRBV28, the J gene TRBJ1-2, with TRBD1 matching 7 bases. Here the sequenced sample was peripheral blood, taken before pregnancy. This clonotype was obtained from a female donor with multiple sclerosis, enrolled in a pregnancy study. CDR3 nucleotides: TGTGCCAGCAGGATAGGGGGCGACTATGGCTACACCTTC. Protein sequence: CASRIGGDYGYTF.